A single sample is the source of the 19 T cell receptor beta chains below, sequenced in a study of early T cells in non-severe SARS-CoV-2 infection. TCRdb used MiXCR to reprocess the 5' RACE reads, holding one entry per CDR3 protein. The table shows just over 95,000 distinct CDR3 sequences, with about 11% occurring only once. Sequencing was performed on whole blood. The receptors were gathered from an adult who was a healthcare worker with PCR-confirmed SARS-CoV-2 infection or an uninfected control (not recorded which).

This clonotype was observed a handful of times. V and J are TRBV4-2 and TRBJ2-5; 9 nucleotides agree with TRBD2. CDR1 is LGHNA, CDR2 YNFKEQ, per germline. This CDR3 is 21 amino acids long. Trimming took 0 bases from V and 4 from J; bases not matched to a gene: 21. The CDR3 DNA reads as TGTGCCAGCAGCCAAGATCCCCCTCGGCGGGGGGGCGTTCTTTCGGTAGAGACCCAGTACTTC. It specifies CASSQDPPRRGGVLSVETQYF.

This clonotype was observed a handful of times. This chain links TRBV5-1 with TRBJ2-4; the match to TRBD2 covers 14 bases. This CDR3 spans 15 amino acids. J gave up 6 bases and V 4 bases, and 3 bases lay outside the gene matches. Germline values: CDR1 SGHRS, CDR2 YFSETQ. CDR3 nucleotide sequence: TGCGCCAGCAGCGTGGGACTAGCGGGAGTAAACATTCAGTACTTC. Protein: CASSVGLAGVNIQYF.

This chain links TRBV9 with TRBJ2-7; 8 bases are shared with TRBD2. The CDR3 runs 15 residues. After removal of 5 bases from V and 0 bases from J, the junction contained 7 bases not matched to a gene. CDR1 is SGDLS, CDR2 YYNGEE, per germline. The CDR3 loop reads CASRLAAISSYEQYF. CDR3 DNA: TGTGCCAGCAGACTAGCGGCCATAAGCTCCTACGAGCAGTACTTC.

This clonotype was seen only a few times. This chain links TRBV28 with TRBJ1-1; maybe TRBD1 (5 bases). The V gene lost 7 bases and the J gene lost 4 bases, with 16 bases spanning the gap. CDR1 is MDHEN, CDR2 SYDVKM, per germline. This CDR3 is built from 14 residues. The CDR3 region has the DNA TGTGCCAGCACCACTGGGGGATCAGCCACTGAAGCTTTCTTT. Translated, it gives CASTTGGSATEAFF.

In this sample, this clonotype turned up many times. The chain joins TRBV7-8 to TRBJ2-3, with no clear D. Germline loops: CDR1 SGHVS, CDR2 FQNEAQ. CDR3 size: 14 residues. V was clipped by 2 bases and J by 2 bases, with 8 bases between them. CDR3 coding DNA: TGTGCCAGCAGCTTAAGGCGTTACACAGATACGCAGTATTTT. Its protein is CASSLRRYTDTQYF.

The CDR3 loop is CAWSVRVSYNEQFF. CDR3 DNA sequence: TGTGCCTGGAGTGTAAGGGTCTCCTACAATGAGCAGTTCTTC. The chain links TRBV30 to TRBJ2-1, with D hard to call. Germline lookup yields CDR1 GTSNPN and CDR2 SVGIG (reference sequence). The CDR3 contains 14 residues. Trimming took off 0 bases at V and 0 bases at J, with 6 bases between the two ends.

V and J are TRBV7-2 and TRBJ1-5; D not certain. With 1 base removed from V and 3 bases from J, the gap between germline ends came to 4 bases. Germline CDR1 SGHTA, CDR2 FQGNSA. The CDR3 has 13 amino acids. This CDR3 reads CASSLVYNQPQHF. Here the CDR3 DNA reads TGTGCCAGCAGCTTAGTGTACAATCAGCCCCAGCATTTT.

In this sample, this clonotype turned up a few times. The chain employs TRBV19 and TRBJ1-2, with D hard to call. Deletions cut 8 bases from V and 4 bases from J, with 17 bases between. From germline, CDR1 is LNHDA and CDR2 SQIVND (reference sequence). There are 14 residues in the CDR3. The CDR3 bases are TGTGCCAGTTCGCGGCAGACCGCCTCCTATGGCTACACCTTC. It yields the protein CASSRQTASYGYTF.

In its sample, this clonotype was seen a few times. This CDR3 is CAITPTAGNYNEQFF. CDR3 bases: TGTGCCATCACCCCAACGGCGGGGAACTACAATGAGCAGTTCTTC. The V gene is TRBV10-3, the J gene TRBJ2-1; D may be TRBD2 (6 bases). Germline V gene data show CDR1 as ENHRY and CDR2 as SYGVKD. With 7 bases removed from V and 3 bases from J, the gap between germline ends came to 16 bases. The CDR3 covers 15 residues.

This clonotype appeared many times. The chain has TRBV19 and TRBJ2-1; no reliable D call. CDR3 length: 15 amino acids. Trimming shortened V by 2 bases and J by 1 base, and 9 bases separated the two germline ends. CDR1 and CDR2 (germline): LNHDA, SQIVND (reference sequence). The CDR3 nucleotides read TGTGCCAGTAGTATAAACCTTGTATCCTACAATGAGCAGTTCTTC. This translates into CASSINLVSYNEQFF.

For this clonotype: This may arise from a read error, as a much more abundant clone is one base away. V is TRBV28 and J is TRBJ1-5, with D possibly TRBD1 on 5 matching bases. The V gene lost 3 bases and the J gene lost 0 bases, with 9 bases spanning the gap. CDR1 is MDHEN and CDR2 is SYDVKM in the germline V gene. The CDR3 consists of 15 residues. The CDR3 reads CASSFPGTSNQPQHF. CDR3 DNA: TGTGCCAGCAGTTTTCCGGGGACTAGCAATCAGCCCCAGCATTTT.

In this sample, this clonotype turned up many times. The rearrangement joins TRBV7-6 to TRBJ1-5, with D hard to call. This CDR3 region has 13 residues. Germline V gives CDR1 SGHVS, CDR2 FNYEAQ. The V and J ends lost 2 bases and 5 bases respectively, with 7 bases between them. This CDR3 reads CASSLMPDQPQHF. Written as DNA, the CDR3 is TGTGCCAGCAGCTTAATGCCCGATCAGCCCCAGCATTTT. Variable domain in full (rest from reference TRBV7-6 and TRBJ1-5): GAGVSQSPRYKVTKRGQDVALRCDPISGHVSLYWYRQALGQGPEFLTYFNYEAQQDKSGLPNDRFSAERPEGSISTLTIQRTEQRDSAMYRCASSLMPDQPQHFGDGTRLSIL.

The chain recombines TRBV6-1 with TRBJ2-1; the match to TRBD2 covers 14 bases. The CDR3 consists of 17 residues. Germline lookup yields CDR1 MNHNS and CDR2 SASEGT. V was clipped by 5 bases and J by 5 bases; unmatched bases: 8. CDR3 protein: CASSRLLGLAGDNEQFF. The DNA of the CDR3 is TGTGCCAGCAGTAGACTCCTGGGACTAGCGGGAGACAATGAGCAGTTCTTC.

This clonotype occurred many times. The V call is TRBV6-6, the J call TRBJ1-6; no clear D. V was trimmed by 1 base and J by 5 bases, leaving 9 bases between them. CDR3 length: 15 amino acids. The V gene's germline CDR1 is MNHNY and CDR2 SVGAGI (reference sequence). In DNA, the CDR3 is TGTGCCAGCAGTTACTGGGGAGCGAATAATTCACCCCTCCACTTT. Amino acids: CASSYWGANNSPLHF.

This clonotype has a count of ten or more. The J gene is TRBJ1-5, the V gene TRBV18; D unresolved. Looked up from germline, CDR1 is KGHSH and CDR2 is LQKENI. V lost 3 bases and J lost 4, with 7 bases in between. This CDR3 contains 13 residues. CDR3 sequence reads: CASSPNINQPQHF. CDR3 DNA sequence: TGTGCCAGCTCACCGAATATTAATCAGCCCCAGCATTTT.

Only a few counts were recorded for this clonotype. The chain joins TRBV4-1 to TRBJ2-3, with 9 bases identical to TRBD2. The germline CDR1 and CDR2 sequences are MGHRA and YSYEKL. V gave up 2 bases and J gave up 1 base; unmatched junction bases: 7. CDR3 length: 17 residues. As DNA, the CDR3 is TGCGCCAGCAGCCAACAAGCGGGAGGTTCACGCACAGATACGCAGTATTTT. This translates into CASSQQAGGSRTDTQYF.

Many counts were recorded for this clonotype. The rearrangement uses TRBV6-1 and TRBJ2-6; D ambiguous. Trimming pared 1 base from V and 4 bases from J, leaving 5 bases between. Germline loops: CDR1 MNHNS, CDR2 SASEGT. The CDR3 is 14 amino acids. CDR3 nucleotides: TGTGCCAGCAGTGAAGTAAGCGGGGCCAACGTCCTGACTTTC. As protein: CASSEVSGANVLTF.

J is TRBJ1-5 and V is TRBV6-5; D unclear. Per the germline V gene, CDR1 is MNHEY and CDR2 is SVGAGI. V was shortened by 2 bases and J by 2 bases, with 4 bases between the two germline ends. The CDR3 totals 13 residues. The CDR3 bases are TGTGCCAGCAGTTACACAGGCAATCAGCCCCAGCATTTT. It codes for CASSYTGNQPQHF.

The genes are TRBV6-1 and TRBJ1-1; no reliable D call. This CDR3 contains 12 residues. The V end lost 10 bases, the J end lost 2 bases, and 11 bases lay between the germline ends. Germline V gene sequence: CDR1 MNHNS, CDR2 SASEGT. CDR3 bases: TGTGCCACCGACGACCGAAACACTGAAGCTTTCTTT. Its translation: CATDDRNTEAFF.